The 8 T cell receptor beta chains reported below all come from one sample, sequenced in a study of CD8+ T cells in alopecia areata (dated by TCRdb to the late 2010s). Receptors were amplified or captured by the immunoSEQ multiplex PCR assay. For TCR sequencing, RNA was extracted from every sample and reverse transcribed into cDNA to serve as template. TCRdb took over this immuneACCESS table, retaining in-frame rearrangements with V and J assigned. Such tables are incomplete; in checked studies, under half of the missing clones stem from an unresolved V gene, and the remainder is unexplained. In this sample the table shows roughly 150,000 clones, around 54% of which occur a single time. The ten top clones hold approximately 4.8% of the sample. Source material: CD4+ T cells sorted from blood. These TCRs come from a human donor in good health.

The chain has TRBV20-1 and TRBJ2-1; D not certain. V lost 2 bases, J lost 5 bases, and 4 bases lay in between. The CDR3 loop spans 11 amino acids. In germline, CDR1 is DFQATT, CDR2 SNEGSKA (reference sequence). CDR3 DNA: TGCAGTGCTAGACTTGACAATGAGCAGTTCTTC. Amino acids: CSARLDNEQFF.

This clone occurred once. The chain uses TRBV2 and TRBJ1-1, with D unclear. V lost 4 bases and J lost 13, with 16 bases in between. CDR1 is SNHLY, CDR2 FYNNEI, per germline. CDR3 length equals 12 residues. The DNA of the CDR3 is TGTGCCAGCAGTGCGGAAATGTGGGGTGGTTTCTTT. Amino acid sequence: CASSAEMWGGFF.

This chain connects TRBV6-1 to TRBJ2-5; no clear D gene. V was clipped by 5 bases and J by 4 bases, with 8 bases between them. This CDR3 has 12 amino acids. Germline V gene lookup returns CDR1 MNHNS and CDR2 SASEGT. The CDR3 sequence is CASSIPVETQYF. CDR3 nucleotide sequence: TGTGCCAGCAGTATTCCGGTAGAGACCCAGTACTTC.

The chain couples TRBV5-1 to TRBJ2-2; D remains ambiguous. Trimming took off 4 bases at V and 1 base at J, with 11 bases between the two ends. The CDR3 runs 15 residues. Per germline, CDR1 SGHRS and CDR2 YFSETQ. The CDR3 coding sequence is TGCGCCAGCAGCCCGAATTTCGGGAACACCGGGGAGCTGTTTTTT. Residues: CASSPNFGNTGELFF.

V and J are TRBV6-5 and TRBJ2-5, with 7 nucleotides matching TRBD2. V lost 4 bases, J lost 6 bases, and 11 bases stayed unmatched. This CDR3 has 15 residues. Germline CDR1 is MNHEY and CDR2 is SVGAGI. CDR3 in amino acids: CASSSPSGGGKTQYF. Here the CDR3 DNA reads TGTGCCAGCAGTTCCCCTAGCGGCGGAGGAAAGACCCAGTACTTC.

The gene calls are TRBV30 and TRBJ1-2; no reliable D call. Germline CDR1 and CDR2: GTSNPN and SVGIG (reference sequence). The CDR3 consists of 13 residues. V was pared by 2 bases and J by 1 base, with 8 bases between. The CDR3 nucleotides read TGTGCCTGGAGTAAAGTCCTTAACTATGGCTACACCTTC. Protein product: CAWSKVLNYGYTF.

In nucleotides, the CDR3 is TGTGCCAGCAGTTACGGGACATCAAATGAGCAGTTCTTC. This sequence encodes CASSYGTSNEQFF. The chain combines TRBV6-6 with TRBJ2-1; possibly TRBD1 for D (6 bases). Trimming left V 2 bases short and J 7 bases short, with 9 bases between. The CDR3 has 13 amino acids. Germline V lookup: CDR1 MNHNY, CDR2 SVGAGI (reference sequence).

This clone has at least ten counts. This sequence joins TRBV4-1 and TRBJ2-5, with TRBD2 matching 10 bases. V shed 5 bases, J shed 1 base, and the junction held 13 bases outside the gene matches. The CDR3 totals 18 residues. Per germline, CDR1 MGHRA and CDR2 YSYEKL. This chain's CDR3 is CASSRGTSASGGQETQYF. The CDR3 nucleotides read TGCGCCAGCAGCAGAGGGACTAGCGCGTCGGGAGGCCAAGAGACCCAGTACTTC.